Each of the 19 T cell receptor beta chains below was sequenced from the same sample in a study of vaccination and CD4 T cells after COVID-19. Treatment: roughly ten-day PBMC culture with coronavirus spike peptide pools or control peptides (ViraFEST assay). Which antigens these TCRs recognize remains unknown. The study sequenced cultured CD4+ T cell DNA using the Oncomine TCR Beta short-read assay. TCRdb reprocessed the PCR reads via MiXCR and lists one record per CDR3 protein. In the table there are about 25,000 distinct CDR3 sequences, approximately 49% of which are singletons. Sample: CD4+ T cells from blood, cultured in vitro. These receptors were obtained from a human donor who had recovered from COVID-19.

This CDR3 reads CAITAGNYGYTF. DNA of the CDR3: TGTGCCATCACGGCAGGGAACTATGGCTACACCTTC. The chain couples TRBV10-3 to TRBJ1-2, with D tentatively TRBD1 (5 bases). Germline V gene sequence: CDR1 ENHRY, CDR2 SYGVKD. Trimming shortened V by 7 bases and J by 2 bases, and 8 bases separated the two germline ends. The CDR3 covers 12 residues.

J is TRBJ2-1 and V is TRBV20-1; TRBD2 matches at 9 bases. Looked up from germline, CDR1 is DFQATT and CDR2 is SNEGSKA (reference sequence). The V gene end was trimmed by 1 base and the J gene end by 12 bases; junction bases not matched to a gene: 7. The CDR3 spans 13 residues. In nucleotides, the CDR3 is TGCAGTGCTAGAGGATCTAGCGGGATATGGCAGTTCTTC. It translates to CSARGSSGIWQFF.

The CDR3 sequence: CASSFLQGGNQPQHF. The CDR3 DNA is TGTGCCAGCAGTTTTCTACAGGGAGGCAATCAGCCCCAGCATTTT. The chain combines TRBV6-5 with TRBJ1-5; weak D call: TRBD1 (6 bases). V shed 4 bases and J shed 2 bases, with 12 bases lying between them. The CDR3 length is 15 residues. Looked up from germline, CDR1 is MNHEY and CDR2 is SVGAGI.

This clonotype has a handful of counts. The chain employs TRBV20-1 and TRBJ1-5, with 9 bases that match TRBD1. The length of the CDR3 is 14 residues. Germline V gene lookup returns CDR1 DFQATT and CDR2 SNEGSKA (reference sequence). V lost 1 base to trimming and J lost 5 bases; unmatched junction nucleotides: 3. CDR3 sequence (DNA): TGCAGTGCTAGAGGACAGGGGGTCTATCAGCCCCAGCATTTT. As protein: CSARGQGVYQPQHF.

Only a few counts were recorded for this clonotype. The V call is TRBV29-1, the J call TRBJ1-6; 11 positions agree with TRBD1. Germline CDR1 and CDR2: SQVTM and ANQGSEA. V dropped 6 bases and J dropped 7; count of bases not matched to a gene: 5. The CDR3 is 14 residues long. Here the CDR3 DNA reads TGCAGCGTGGGACAGGGGGGAGTCAATTCACCCCTCCACTTT. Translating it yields CSVGQGGVNSPLHF. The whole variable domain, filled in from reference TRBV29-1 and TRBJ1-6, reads SAVISQKPSRDICQRGTSLTIQCQVDSQVTMMFWYRQQPGQSLTLIATANQGSEATYESGFVIDKFPISRPNLTFSTLTVSNMSPEDSSIYLCSVGQGGVNSPLHFGNGTRLTVT.

The chain's CDR3 is CASRKSANYGYTF. As DNA, the CDR3 is TGTGCCAGCAGAAAATCGGCTAACTATGGCTACACCTTC. This rearrangement joins TRBV27 to TRBJ1-2; no clear D gene. This CDR3 has 13 amino acids. Trimming removed 6 bases from V and 0 bases from J, with 8 bases in between. Germline assignment: CDR1 MNHEY and CDR2 SMNVEV (reference sequence).

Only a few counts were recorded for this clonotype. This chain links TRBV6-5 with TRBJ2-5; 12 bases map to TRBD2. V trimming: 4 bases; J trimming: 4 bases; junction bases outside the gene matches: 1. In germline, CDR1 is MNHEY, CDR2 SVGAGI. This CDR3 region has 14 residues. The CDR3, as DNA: TGTGCCAGCAGTTCTAGCGGGGGGGCAGAGACCCAGTACTTC. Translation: CASSSSGGAETQYF.

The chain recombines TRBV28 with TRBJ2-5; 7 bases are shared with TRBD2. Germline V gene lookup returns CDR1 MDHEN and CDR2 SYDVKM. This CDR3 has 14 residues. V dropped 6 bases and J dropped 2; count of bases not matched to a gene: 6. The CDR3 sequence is CASSQAGRQETQYF. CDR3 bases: TGTGCCAGCAGCCAAGCGGGGAGGCAAGAGACCCAGTACTTC.

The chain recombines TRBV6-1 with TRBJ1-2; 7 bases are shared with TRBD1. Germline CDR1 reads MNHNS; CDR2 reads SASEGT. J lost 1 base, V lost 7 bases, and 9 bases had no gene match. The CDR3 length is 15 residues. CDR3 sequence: CASNPRTGLNYGYTF. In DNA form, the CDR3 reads TGTGCCAGCAATCCCAGGACAGGCCTTAACTATGGCTACACCTTC.

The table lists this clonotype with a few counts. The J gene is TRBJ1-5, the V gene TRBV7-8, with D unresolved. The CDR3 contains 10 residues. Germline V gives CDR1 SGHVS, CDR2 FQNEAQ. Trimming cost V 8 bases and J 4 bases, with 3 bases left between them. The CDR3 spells CASGNQPQHF. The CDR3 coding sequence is TGTGCCAGCGGAAATCAGCCCCAGCATTTT.

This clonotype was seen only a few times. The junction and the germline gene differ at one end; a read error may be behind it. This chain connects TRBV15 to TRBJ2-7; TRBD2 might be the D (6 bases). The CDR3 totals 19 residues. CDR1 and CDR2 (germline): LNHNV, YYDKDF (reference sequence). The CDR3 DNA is TGTGCCACCAGCAGAGATCTGGGGCGGGGAGGCGGTCCGGCATACGGGCAGTACTTC. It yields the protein CATSRDLGRGGGPAYGQYF.

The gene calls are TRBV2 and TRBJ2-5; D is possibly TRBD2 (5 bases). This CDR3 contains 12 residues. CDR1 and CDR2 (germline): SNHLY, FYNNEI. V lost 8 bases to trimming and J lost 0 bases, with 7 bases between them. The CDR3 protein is CASSDYQETQYF. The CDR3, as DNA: TGTGCCAGCTCGGACTACCAAGAGACCCAGTACTTC.

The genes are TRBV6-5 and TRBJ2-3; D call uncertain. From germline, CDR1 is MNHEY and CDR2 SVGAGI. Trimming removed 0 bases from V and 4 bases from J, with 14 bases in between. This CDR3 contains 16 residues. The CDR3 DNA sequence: TGTGCCAGCAGTTACTCGCCCCCTAGATCCCCAGATACGCAGTATTTT. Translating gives CASSYSPPRSPDTQYF.

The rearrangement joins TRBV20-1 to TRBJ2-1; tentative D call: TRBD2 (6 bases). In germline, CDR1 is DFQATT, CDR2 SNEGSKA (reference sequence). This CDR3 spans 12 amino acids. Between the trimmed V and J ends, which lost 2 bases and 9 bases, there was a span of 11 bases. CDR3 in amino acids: CSARFSGGEQFF. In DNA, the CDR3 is TGCAGTGCTAGATTTTCCGGGGGTGAGCAGTTCTTC.

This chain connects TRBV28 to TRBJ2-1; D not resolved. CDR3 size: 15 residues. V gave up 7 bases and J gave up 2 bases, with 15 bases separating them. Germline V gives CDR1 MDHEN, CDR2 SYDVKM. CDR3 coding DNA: TGTGCCAGCAACGTACTCAAATCCCCCTACAATGAGCAGTTCTTC. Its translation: CASNVLKSPYNEQFF.

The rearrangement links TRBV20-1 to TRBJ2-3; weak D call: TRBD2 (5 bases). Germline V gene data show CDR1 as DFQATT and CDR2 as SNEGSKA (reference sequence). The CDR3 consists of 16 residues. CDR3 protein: CSLSKPEGSSADTQYF. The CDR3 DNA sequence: TGCAGCCTCAGTAAACCGGAAGGGAGTTCCGCAGATACGCAGTATTTT.

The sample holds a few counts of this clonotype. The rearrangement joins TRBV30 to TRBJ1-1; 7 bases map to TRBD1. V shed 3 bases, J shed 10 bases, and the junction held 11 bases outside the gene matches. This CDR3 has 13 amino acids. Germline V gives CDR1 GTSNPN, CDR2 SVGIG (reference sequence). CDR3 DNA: TGTGCCTGGAGCCACACAAGGGGGCCGCTAGCTTTCTTT. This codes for CAWSHTRGPLAFF.

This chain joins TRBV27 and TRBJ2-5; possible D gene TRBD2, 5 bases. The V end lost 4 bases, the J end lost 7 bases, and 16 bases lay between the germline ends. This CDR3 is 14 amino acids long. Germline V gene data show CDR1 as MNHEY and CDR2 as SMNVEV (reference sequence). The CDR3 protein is CASSSRLSPGTQYF. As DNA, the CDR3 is TGTGCCAGCAGTTCTCGACTATCCCCTGGGACCCAGTACTTC.

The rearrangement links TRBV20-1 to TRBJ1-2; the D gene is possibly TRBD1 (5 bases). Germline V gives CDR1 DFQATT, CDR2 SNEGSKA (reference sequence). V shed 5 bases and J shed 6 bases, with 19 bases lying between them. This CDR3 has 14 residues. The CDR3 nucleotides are TGCAGTGCTCGCAACCCGGACCCAGGGCATGGCTACACCTTC. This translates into CSARNPDPGHGYTF.